This T cell receptor (beta chain) was found in a study of cytomegalovirus exposure and HLA in healthy donors (dated 2017 in TCRdb). Regarding the research as a whole: An earlier analysis of approximately 640 of the donors reported more than 250 Gb of sequence data and about 100 million unique TCR beta sequences from about 180 million T cells. In the later analysis, no new phenotypic data were used to find candidate immune exposures; instead, reliance was placed on TCR beta sequences and their occurrence across donors. Donor age, sex, ethnicity and CMV serostatus were compiled together with the repertoire data. A later genetic analysis took genome-wide SNP genotypes for about 65% of the 666 donors and used that subset as a discovery cohort. Across around 400 genotyped donors of the cohort, an average of approximately 240,000 unique TCR beta nucleotide sequences per donor were sequenced, and around 20% of those sequences were non-productive. The study profiled the T cell repertoires of hundreds of subjects by immunosequencing and related them to cytomegalovirus serostatus. In an earlier analysis of a few hundred of the donors, high-throughput TCR beta sequencing was used to judge whether each TCR beta V gene segment behaved as functional or pseudogenic. In a later analysis, previously published TCR beta repertoires from 500 to 750 donors were re-analyzed and high-resolution HLA genotyping was added so that TCR occurrence patterns could be studied. Typing coverage varied by locus: about 620-630 donors for A, B, C, DRB1 and DQB1; more than 500 for DQA1; more than 600 for DPA1; approximately 490 for DPB1. An early release covering roughly 640 HLA-typed donors comprised about 300 gigabases of sequencing data and around 86 million unique TCR sequences. Along with the 666-subject first cohort, a separate validation cohort of over a hundred different subjects was used. The study combined high-throughput TCR immunosequencing, statistical association of individual TCRs with disease status, and machine learning to predict cytomegalovirus infection status. Because of strong linkage in the cohort, roughly five DR-DQ haplotypes were treated as single units for association and clustering. The study aimed to test whether cataloging public T cell receptors could reveal signatures of past pathogen exposure. Both class I and class II loci were covered by HLA typing, at four-digit resolution. Of the approximately 400 genotyped donors, about 80% fell in the genetic ancestry cluster associated with self-reported Caucasian donors. Every repertoire in the discovery cohort had been generated on one and the same sequencing platform. Beyond this particular receptor, the publication reports: Most TCR sequences were observed very rarely across donors, whereas some public TCRs were present in many individuals. According to the authors, the approach could potentially be generalized to other disease states and immunological phenotypes. The earlier analysis of some 560 of the donors excluded some 15 rarely observed V segments, including chromosome 9 orphons, because counts were too low. The only immune exposure information available for the cohort was CMV serostatus. Because some donors lacked HLA typing at each locus, the association tests relied only on the typed subset. The sequencing pipeline was judged likely to have produced a cluster of highly shared sequence variants as a technical artifact. Linkage disequilibrium might explain the correlated functional status among segregating V segments, but an unknown experimental factor could not be ruled out. In a later analysis, HLA-associated TCR beta chains were found to be more clonally expanded and to have lower generation probabilities than equally common non-associated chains. A total of roughly 160 TCR beta chains were listed by the study as associated with cytomegalovirus. According to a later analysis, parvovirus B19, influenza, CMV and Epstein-Barr virus appeared linked to several top co-occurrence clusters. At a false discovery rate of 0.05, a later analysis linked 16,000 or so TCR beta sequences to specific HLA alleles. V-gene and J-gene trimming of TCR beta chains was associated with a missense DCLRE1C variant in a later genetic analysis, and the association was replicated in an independent cohort. According to a later analysis, TCR association rates differed among HLA loci, with DRB1 alleles showing the most associated TCRs and HLA-C alleles showing the fewest. A later analysis found that most CMV-associated TCR beta chains appeared HLA-restricted, with HLA associations seemingly driven largely by CMV exposure. A few of the identified cytomegalovirus-associated TCR beta chains were confirmed in vitro to be specific for cytomegalovirus antigens. The classifier was reported to diagnose cytomegalovirus status with high specificity and sensitivity in both the original cohort and the validation cohort. Some IMGT-functional V segments, including TRBV6-2 and TRBV6-3, could not be distinguished by the 87-base-pair reads and were therefore excluded. This cohort had only TCR beta chains sequenced, and the lack of alpha or paired-chain data limited which features could be detected. In a later genetic analysis, fewer N-insertions in productive TCRs were reported among donors in an Asian-associated ancestry cluster than the 666-donor mean. When HLA alleles, especially DR and DQ, strongly co-occurred, attributing TCR associations to individual alleles was difficult. A further reported finding was that TCR beta sequences accurately predicted the HLA-A and HLA-B alleles for most subjects in the first cohort. Presence/absence analyses assumed roughly uniform sequencing depth across donors, an assumption that may not hold. An earlier analysis of approximately 530 of the donors showed that most TCR beta V segments appeared in productive rearrangements either about 90% or about 30% of the time, which broadly matched IMGT annotations.

There are a few counts of this clone. Its antigen target is currently unknown. No qualities accompany the bases; no much larger clone lies one base away. Libraries were prepared through the immunoSEQ multiplex PCR assay. A mixture of 60 forward primers for TCR Vbeta segments and 13 reverse primers for TCR Jbeta segments was used in the multiplex PCR. The CDR3 region of rearranged TCR beta genes was amplified from genomic DNA by a multiplex PCR assay. The amplified TCR beta libraries were sequenced on the Illumina HiSeq System as 87-base-pair reads. Concerning the study's data processing: A later analysis counted about 80 million unique TCR beta chains across the 500 to 850 repertoires, and some 12 million of these chains were shared by at least two donors. To remove PCR and sequencing errors, raw reads were error-corrected and collapsed into unique sequences using a nearest-neighbor algorithm that merged closely related sequences. CDR3 sequences were aligned to IMGT reference sequences to assign V, D and J gene segments. Each retained sequence needed at least a six-nucleotide match to both a V gene segment and a J gene segment. A rearrangement was called productive if the CDR3 had no stop codons and remained in frame with V and J, and every other rearrangement was called non-productive. CDR3 was defined according to IMGT convention as the region running from the second conserved V-encoded cysteine to the conserved J-encoded phenylalanine. The earlier analysis of a few hundred of the donors excluded sequences that lacked an unambiguous match to a single V gene segment. In an earlier analysis of approximately 560 of the donors, a V segment was called functional when productive rearrangements were above 56.7%, and segregating when the standard deviation between donors exceeded 5%. A statistical classification framework was developed to diagnose cytomegalovirus status using the catalog of TCR beta chain sequences. V and J gene assignment, in a later analysis, came from comparing TCR nucleotide sequences with IMGT/GENE-DB human TR gene sequences. A later analysis assigned CDR3 sequences and most-parsimonious VDJ recombination scenarios with the TCRdist pipeline. In a later analysis, each TCR beta chain was defined by its CDR3 amino acid sequence together with its V-gene family, and reads without a unique V-gene family were excluded. To address suspected cross-contamination and a sequencing artifact, a later analysis removed approximately 600 highly shared, low-generation-probability nucleotide sequences. In a later analysis, a clonal expansion index was calculated for each public chain from normalized within-repertoire ranks of inferred template counts. A later analysis computed generation probabilities with a VDJ recombination model fitted to out-of-frame rearrangements, and checked the results against IGoR. A later analysis scored TCR-TCR, TCR-HLA and TCR-CMV co-occurrence with hypergeometric tests, applying a repertoire-size bias correction to TCR pairs. False discovery rates were estimated in a later analysis by permuting HLA or CMV assignments 20 times. In a later analysis, co-occurring TCRs were grouped with DBSCAN, and TCRdist sequence similarity was added when clustering was performed within HLA-allele-positive subsets. Co-occurrence clustering excluded repertoires with fewer than 30,000 or more than 120,000 public chains, plus five with anomalous nucleotide sharing. TCRdb's version of the immuneACCESS table is confined to in-frame rearrangements and falls short of the full clone set. An unresolved V gene accounts for under half of the shortfall where checked; the remainder is of unknown origin. The DNA gave D and trimming, while V, J and clone size come from that table. For this sample the table gives about 200,000 clones, of which roughly 72% were detected only once. In total, the top ten clones hold roughly 2% of the sample.

In total, 630 or so healthy bone marrow donors made up the cohort. Cohort members were all nominally healthy when sampled, although unrecorded immune exposures were likely present. The donor was CMV seronegative and was included in the group of 352 seronegative cohort members. Each donor provided a peripheral blood sample, and peripheral blood mononuclear cells were used for TCR beta sequencing. Genomic DNA was extracted from the blood cell samples with the Qiagen DNeasy Blood Extraction Kit. The CDR3 contains 17 residues, cysteine and phenylalanine counted. Of the read, only the CDR3 DNA is kept; its 51 bases are in frame from base 1. V and J are trimmed by 0 bases and 0 bases, and the gene matches miss 5 bases of the junction. Via the germline V gene (reference sequence), CDR1 is SGHKS and CDR2 YYEKEE.

The specimen was PBMCs. This TCR was sampled from a man in his thirties or forties in good health and CMV-seronegative. This chain joins TRBV5-5 to TRBJ2-2, and 7 bases in between align with TRBD2. The nucleotide sequence reads as follows: TGTGCCAGCAGCTTGGTCGGGGGGAGGGCGAACACCGGGGAGCTGTTTTTT. Its translation reads: CASSLVGGRANTGELFF.